Listed below are T cell receptor beta chains from one sample, sequenced in a study of metastatic and nonmetastatic thyroid tumors. TCRdb redid the clone calls on the PCR reads using MiXCR. The data contain some 34,000 clones, around 21% of them singletons. Material for sequencing was blood. The receptor set was obtained from a female donor with papillary thyroid cancer or a benign thyroid nodule (not recorded which). Some clones in this sample may be carry-over from other donors' samples. Each CDR3 is given with its conserved first and last residue. The order of the fields is J gene, clone size, V gene, D gene, CDR3 DNA, CDR3 protein. D genes are given only for firm matches. Clone size is shown for a subset of rows, as once, few, many or a class of expanded clone.

J: TRBJ2-7
size: few
V: TRBV2
D: .
DNA: TGTGCCAGCTCTCAGGGGTACGAGCAGTACTTC
CDR3: CASSQGYEQYF

J: TRBJ1-2
size: many
V: TRBV5-1
D: .
DNA: TGCGCCAGCAGCGATCTAAACTATGGCTACACCTTC
CDR3: CASSDLNYGYTF

J: TRBJ1-1
size: many
V: TRBV7-2
D: .
DNA: TGTGCCAGCAGCTTCGGGGTCGATGAAGCTTTCTTT
CDR3: CASSFGVDEAFF

J: TRBJ2-5
size: many
V: TRBV11-3
D: .
DNA: TGTGCCAGCAGCATTGAAGAGACCCAGTACTTC
CDR3: CASSIEETQYF

J: TRBJ2-3
size: .
V: TRBV6-1
D: TRBD1
DNA: TGTGCCAGCAGTGAAGAGTATGGACAGGGGGTAAATACGCAGTATTTT
CDR3: CASSEEYGQGVNTQYF

J: TRBJ1-4
size: many
V: TRBV4-2
D: .
DNA: TGTGCCAGCAGCCAAGGAATGGGAGGGTCAGGTAATGAAAAACTGTTTTTT
CDR3: CASSQGMGGSGNEKLFF

J: TRBJ2-5
size: .
V: TRBV5-1
D: TRBD2
DNA: TGCGCCAGCAGGCTACGGGACCGCGGGGGGGAGACCCAGTACTTC
CDR3: CASRLRDRGGETQYF

J: TRBJ2-3
size: many
V: TRBV11-2
D: .
DNA: TGTGCCAGCAGCTCAGGGGGGGTTCGGGATACGCAGTATTTT
CDR3: CASSSGGVRDTQYF

J: TRBJ2-5
size: .
V: TRBV27
D: TRBD2
DNA: TGTGCCAGCAGCCGGACTAGCGGGAGACCACAAGAGACCCAGTACTTC
CDR3: CASSRTSGRPQETQYF

J: TRBJ1-2
size: many
V: TRBV5-1
D: TRBD1
DNA: TGCGCCAGCAGCTTGGGGGACAGCGGATATGGCTACACCTTC
CDR3: CASSLGDSGYGYTF

J: TRBJ2-7
size: .
V: TRBV28
D: TRBD2
DNA: TGTGCCGGCACACCGGGAGGGGACCCCTACGAGCAGTACTTC
CDR3: CAGTPGGDPYEQYF

J: TRBJ1-6
size: many
V: TRBV5-1
D: TRBD1
DNA: TGCGCCAGCAGCCCGGGGGACAGGGGGGGAAGCTCACCCCTCCACTTT
CDR3: CASSPGDRGGSSPLHF

J: TRBJ2-7
size: many
V: TRBV14
D: .
DNA: TGTGCCAGCAGCCAAGCCCTCCAAGCTTCCTACTACGAGCAGTACTTC
CDR3: CASSQALQASYYEQYF

J: TRBJ2-3
size: .
V: TRBV20-1
D: .
DNA: TGCAGTGCTAGGGGATCCACAGATACGCAGTATTTT
CDR3: CSARGSTDTQYF

J: TRBJ2-7
size: .
V: TRBV3-1
D: .
DNA: TGTGCCAGCAGCCAAGGTTTGGAGCGGTCAGCCTACGAGCAGTACTTC
CDR3: CASSQGLERSAYEQYF

J: TRBJ2-1
size: many
V: TRBV5-1
D: TRBD2
DNA: TGCGCCAGCAGCTTGGGGGGACTAATAGATGGTGATGAGCAGTTCTTC
CDR3: CASSLGGLIDGDEQFF

J: TRBJ2-7
size: .
V: TRBV20-1
D: TRBD1
DNA: TGCAGTGCTAGAGGCGTTGAGACAGGGGGCTACGAGCAGTACTTC
CDR3: CSARGVETGGYEQYF

J: TRBJ1-1
size: many
V: TRBV6-5
D: .
DNA: TGTGCCAGCAGTTACACACGGTTGAACACTGAAGCTTTCTTT
CDR3: CASSYTRLNTEAFF

J: TRBJ2-1
size: hyperexpanded
V: TRBV6-2/TRBV6-3
D: .
DNA: TGTGCCAGCAGTTTGTCCGCGGGTGAGCAGTTCTTC
CDR3: CASSLSAGEQFF

J: TRBJ2-1
size: few
V: TRBV5-1
D: .
DNA: TGCGCCAGCAGCTTGAGGGCGGGGTATTACAATGAGCAGTTCTTC
CDR3: CASSLRAGYYNEQFF

J: TRBJ2-3
size: many
V: TRBV6-1
D: TRBD2
DNA: TGTGCCAGCAGTCCTGCGGGAGAGACGGCAGATACGCAGTATTTT
CDR3: CASSPAGETADTQYF

J: TRBJ2-7
size: .
V: TRBV9
D: .
DNA: TGTGCCAGCAGAGTAGTGCTCGGGGGAGAGCAGTACTTC
CDR3: CASRVVLGGEQYF

J: TRBJ1-3
size: many
V: TRBV9
D: TRBD1
DNA: TGTGCCAGCAGCGTCGACAGGGGAGGAAACACCATATATTTT
CDR3: CASSVDRGGNTIYF

J: TRBJ2-3
size: .
V: TRBV28
D: .
DNA: TGTGCCAGCAGGAAAGCGGGTATGATAAATCAGCCCCAGTATTTT
CDR3: CASRKAGMINQPQYF

J: TRBJ1-1
size: .
V: TRBV19
D: .
DNA: TGTGCCAGTAACATTCAGGGAGCGGAATTGACTGAAGCTTTCTTT
CDR3: CASNIQGAELTEAFF

J: TRBJ1-2
size: medium-sized
V: TRBV12-3/TRBV12-4
D: .
DNA: TGTGCCAGCAGTTTCGAGAGATACTATGGCTACACCTTC
CDR3: CASSFERYYGYTF

J: TRBJ2-7
size: many
V: TRBV20-1
D: TRBD2
DNA: TGCAGTGCTAGAACCTCCGGGACTAGCAGCCCCGAGCAGTACTTC
CDR3: CSARTSGTSSPEQYF

J: TRBJ1-2
size: .
V: TRBV6-5
D: .
DNA: TGTACCAGCAGTTACTCCGACAGGATGCACTATGCCTACACCTTC
CDR3: CTSSYSDRMHYAYTF

J: TRBJ2-7
size: .
V: TRBV24-1
D: .
DNA: TGTGCCACCAGTGACACCGGCCTATCATACGAGCAGTACTTC
CDR3: CATSDTGLSYEQYF

J: TRBJ2-7
size: many
V: TRBV2
D: .
DNA: TGTGCCAGCAAGGCAGTCTCCTACGAGCAGTACTTC
CDR3: CASKAVSYEQYF

J: TRBJ2-1
size: many
V: TRBV9
D: .
DNA: TGTGCCAGCAGCTCCGGGACGAATTCCTACAATGAGCAGTTCTTC
CDR3: CASSSGTNSYNEQFF

J: TRBJ2-7
size: .
V: TRBV30
D: .
DNA: TGTGCCTGGAGGGACCGTCGATTCTACGAGCAGTACTTC
CDR3: CAWRDRRFYEQYF

J: TRBJ1-6
size: many
V: TRBV12-3/TRBV12-4
D: .
DNA: TGTGCCAGTAGACAGAGCTCCTATAATTCACCCCTCCACTTT
CDR3: CASRQSSYNSPLHF

J: TRBJ1-1
size: few
V: TRBV4-1
D: .
DNA: TGCGCCAGCAGCCAAGTTGATTGGAACACTGAAGCTTTCTTT
CDR3: CASSQVDWNTEAFF

J: TRBJ1-2
size: many
V: TRBV29-1
D: .
DNA: TGCAGCGTTGACGAGTATGGCTACACCTTC
CDR3: CSVDEYGYTF

J: TRBJ1-4
size: .
V: TRBV6-6
D: .
DNA: TGTGCCAGCAGTTACTCCTCGGGGGGTAATGAAAAACTGTTTTTT
CDR3: CASSYSSGGNEKLFF

J: TRBJ2-6
size: many
V: TRBV19
D: .
DNA: TGTGCCAGTAGTAAGACAGACCCTGCAACTGGGGCCAACGTCCTGACTTTC
CDR3: CASSKTDPATGANVLTF

J: TRBJ2-4
size: many
V: TRBV30
D: .
DNA: TGTGCCTGGAGTCCCGAAGTGGAGAACATTCAGTACTTC
CDR3: CAWSPEVENIQYF

J: TRBJ2-5
size: many
V: TRBV5-4
D: .
DNA: TGTGCCAGCAGTGGAGACGCCAGGTCGTACCAAGAGACCCAGTACTTC
CDR3: CASSGDARSYQETQYF

J: TRBJ2-5
size: many
V: TRBV5-6
D: TRBD2
DNA: TGTGCCAGCAGCTTGCTGCTAGCGGGAGGCCGGGGGGAGACCCAGTACTTC
CDR3: CASSLLLAGGRGETQYF

J: TRBJ2-5
size: many
V: TRBV28
D: TRBD2
DNA: TGTGCCAGCAGTCCCTGGGGGGGGGCTAGCGGGATCCCCCACCAAGAGACCCAGTACTTC
CDR3: CASSPWGGASGIPHQETQYF

J: TRBJ1-5
size: many
V: TRBV10-3
D: TRBD1
DNA: TGTGCCATCAGTGAGTCCCCGGGACAGGGGGGTCAGCCCCAGCATTTT
CDR3: CAISESPGQGGQPQHF

J: TRBJ2-1
size: many
V: TRBV2
D: TRBD2
DNA: TGTGCCAGCAGGTTCTCCATAGCGGGAGAAGACGTCAATGAGCAGTTCTTC
CDR3: CASRFSIAGEDVNEQFF

J: TRBJ2-2
size: .
V: TRBV2
D: .
DNA: TGTGCCAGCATCGCAGGGGGGGCCACCGGTGAGCTGTTTTTT
CDR3: CASIAGGATGELFF

J: TRBJ1-2
size: many
V: TRBV19
D: .
DNA: TGTGCCAGTAGCGGACGGCCCTATGGCTACACCTTC
CDR3: CASSGRPYGYTF